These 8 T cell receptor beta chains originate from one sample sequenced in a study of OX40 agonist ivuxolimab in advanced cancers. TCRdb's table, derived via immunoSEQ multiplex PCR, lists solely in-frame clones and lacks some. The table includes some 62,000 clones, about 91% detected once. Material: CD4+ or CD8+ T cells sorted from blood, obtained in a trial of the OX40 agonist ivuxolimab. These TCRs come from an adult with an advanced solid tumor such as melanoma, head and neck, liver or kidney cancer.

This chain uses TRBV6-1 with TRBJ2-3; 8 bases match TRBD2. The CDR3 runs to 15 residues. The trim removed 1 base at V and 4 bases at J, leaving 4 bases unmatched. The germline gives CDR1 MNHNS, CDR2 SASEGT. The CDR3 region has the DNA TGTGCCAGCAGTGAAGACGGGAGGGGTTCAGATACGCAGTATTTT. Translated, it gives CASSEDGRGSDTQYF.

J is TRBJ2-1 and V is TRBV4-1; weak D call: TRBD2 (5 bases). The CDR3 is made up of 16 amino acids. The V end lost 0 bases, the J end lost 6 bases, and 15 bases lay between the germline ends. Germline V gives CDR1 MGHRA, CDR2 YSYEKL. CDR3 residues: CASSQESSGWGNEQFF. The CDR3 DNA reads TGCGCCAGCAGCCAAGAATCGAGCGGATGGGGCAATGAGCAGTTCTTC.

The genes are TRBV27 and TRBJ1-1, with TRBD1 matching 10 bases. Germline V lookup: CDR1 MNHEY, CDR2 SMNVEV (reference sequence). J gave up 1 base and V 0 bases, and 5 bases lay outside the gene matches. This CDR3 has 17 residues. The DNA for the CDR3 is TGTGCCAGCAGTTTATCGGGACAGGGGTGGAGGAACACTGAAGCTTTCTTT. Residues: CASSLSGQGWRNTEAFF.

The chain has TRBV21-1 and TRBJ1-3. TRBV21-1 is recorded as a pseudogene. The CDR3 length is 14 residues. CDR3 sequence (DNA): TGTGCCAGCAGCCCTCGGGGGTGTTTAAACACCATATATTTT. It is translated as CASSPRGCLNTIYF.

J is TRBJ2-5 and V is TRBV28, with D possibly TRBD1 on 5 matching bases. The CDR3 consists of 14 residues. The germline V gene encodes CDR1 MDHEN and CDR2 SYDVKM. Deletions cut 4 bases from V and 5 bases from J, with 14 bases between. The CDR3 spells CASSYQGFTETQYF. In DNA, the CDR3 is TGTGCCAGCAGTTATCAGGGATTTACCGAGACCCAGTACTTC.

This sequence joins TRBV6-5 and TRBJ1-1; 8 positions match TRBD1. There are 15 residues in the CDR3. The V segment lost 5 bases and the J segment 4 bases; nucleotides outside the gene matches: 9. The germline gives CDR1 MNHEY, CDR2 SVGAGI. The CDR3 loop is CASSPDITGGTEAFF. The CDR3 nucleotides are TGTGCCAGCAGTCCAGATATCACAGGGGGCACTGAAGCTTTCTTT.

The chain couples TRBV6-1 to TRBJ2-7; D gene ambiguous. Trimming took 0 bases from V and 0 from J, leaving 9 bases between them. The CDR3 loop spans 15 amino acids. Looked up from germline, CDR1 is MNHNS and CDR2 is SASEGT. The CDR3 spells CASSEAYMSSYEQYF. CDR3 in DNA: TGTGCCAGCAGTGAAGCCTACATGAGCTCCTACGAGCAGTACTTC.

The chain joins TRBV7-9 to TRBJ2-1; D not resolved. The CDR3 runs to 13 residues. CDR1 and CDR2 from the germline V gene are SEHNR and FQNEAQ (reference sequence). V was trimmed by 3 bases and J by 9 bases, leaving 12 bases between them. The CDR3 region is CASSLNAASEQFF. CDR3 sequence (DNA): TGTGCCAGCAGCTTGAACGCTGCGAGTGAGCAGTTCTTC.